The 14 T cell receptor beta chains given below trace back to one sample, sequenced in a study of CD8+ T cells in alopecia areata. cDNA reverse transcribed from extracted RNA served as the sequencing template. Only in-frame clones appear in the TCRdb table, and some are missing; sequencing was by immunoSEQ multiplex PCR. Of some 220,000 clones in the sample, around three fifths were seen once. Regarding treatment: oral pan-JAK inhibitor, 5-10 mg twice daily. The sequencing used CD4+ T cells sorted from blood, collected at week 4, from a patient treated with tofacitinib. The source is a human donor with alopecia areata.

The J gene is TRBJ2-1, the V gene TRBV15; a possible D gene is TRBD1 (6 bases). Germline lookup yields CDR1 LNHNV and CDR2 YYDKDF (reference sequence). The CDR3 totals 14 residues. Trimming took off 5 bases at V and 7 bases at J, with 15 bases between the two ends. In nucleotides, the CDR3 is TGTGCCACCAGCCCTAAACAGGGCCCTAATGAGCAGTTCTTC. Translated: CATSPKQGPNEQFF.

This clone has more than one count but fewer than ten. The rearrangement links TRBV29-1 to TRBJ1-1; D is uncertain. Germline CDR1 reads SQVTM; CDR2 reads ANQGSEA. The CDR3 extends over 15 amino acids. V was trimmed by 5 bases and J by 0 bases, leaving 16 bases between them. The CDR3 region is CSVRRLEGVNTEAFF. In nucleotides, the CDR3 is TGCAGCGTTAGGCGGTTAGAGGGAGTGAACACTGAAGCTTTCTTT. Filled out from reference TRBV29-1 and TRBJ1-1, the complete variable domain reads SAVISQKPSRDICQRGTSLTIQCQVDSQVTMMFWYRQQPGQSLTLIATANQGSEATYESGFVIDKFPISRPNLTFSTLTVSNMSPEDSSIYLCSVRRLEGVNTEAFFGQGTRLTVV.

V is TRBV29-1 and J is TRBJ1-1, with D unresolved. Germline CDR1 and CDR2: SQVTM and ANQGSEA. Trimming pared 5 bases from V and 1 base from J, leaving 2 bases between. The CDR3 sequence is 10 residues long. CDR3 nucleotide sequence: TGCAGCGTTTCGAACACTGAAGCTTTCTTT. Protein: CSVSNTEAFF.

This clone has just a few counts. The chain couples TRBV7-8 to TRBJ1-1, with a weak D call TRBD1 (6 bases). Trimming took 6 bases from V and 6 from J, leaving 17 bases between them. The CDR3 has 14 residues. The V gene's germline CDR1 is SGHVS and CDR2 FQNEAQ. In DNA form, the CDR3 reads TGTGCCAGCAGTTTAAACACAGGGATCGCTGAAGCTTTCTTT. Amino acid sequence: CASSLNTGIAEAFF.

This rearrangement joins TRBV7-2 to TRBJ2-7, with TRBD2 matching 13 bases. Germline CDR1 is SGHTA and CDR2 is FQGNSA. The CDR3 length is 17 residues. V shed 3 bases, J shed 2 bases, and the junction held 7 bases outside the gene matches. CDR3: CASSFGLAGAKTYEQYF. The CDR3 DNA is TGTGCCAGCAGCTTCGGACTAGCGGGGGCCAAAACCTACGAGCAGTACTTC.

The rearrangement joins TRBV5-6 to TRBJ2-7; the D is unclear. Trimming pared 4 bases from V and 5 bases from J, leaving 13 bases between. The CDR3 spans 13 residues. Germline values: CDR1 SGHDT, CDR2 YYEEEE. The CDR3 region has the DNA TGTGCCAGCAGCCCCCCCCTTCTGGACGAGCAGTACTTC. This codes for CASSPPLLDEQYF.

The chain couples TRBV4-3 to TRBJ1-2; 9 bases are a match to TRBD1. The germline CDR1 and CDR2 sequences are LGHNA and YSLEER. J lost 7 bases, V lost 5 bases, and 11 bases had no gene match. The CDR3 sequence is 15 residues long. CDR3 sequence (DNA): TGCGCCAGCAGCGTCGACCTCGGGACAGGGAGTGGCTACACCTTC. It codes for CASSVDLGTGSGYTF.

This chain uses TRBV2 with TRBJ2-1, with D maybe TRBD1 (6 bases). Trimming left V 11 bases short and J 7 bases short, with 21 bases between. Germline V gene data show CDR1 as SNHLY and CDR2 as FYNNEI. CDR3 length: 14 amino acids. The chain's CDR3 is CASTQGLSRNEQFF. CDR3 DNA sequence: TGTGCCTCCACACAGGGCCTATCCCGTAATGAGCAGTTCTTC.

V usage is TRBV15 and J usage is TRBJ1-1; D is ambiguous. Germline V CDR1 and CDR2: LNHNV, YYDKDF (reference sequence). CDR3 length equals 15 residues. V was cut by 1 base and J by 1 base, with 10 bases left in between. The CDR3 DNA reads TGTGCCACCAGCAGAGCTGGGAATCGGAACACTGAAGCTTTCTTT. This translates into CATSRAGNRNTEAFF.

With respect to this clone: This CDR3 is also generated by other DNA sequences in the sample. The rearrangement uses TRBV29-1 and TRBJ1-2; a possible D gene is TRBD1 (5 bases). CDR3 size: 11 residues. Germline V CDR1 and CDR2: SQVTM, ANQGSEA. Trimming removed 4 bases at V and 2 bases at J, with 5 bases between. The CDR3 sequence: CSVGQNYGYTF. CDR3 DNA sequence: TGCAGCGTTGGACAGAACTATGGCTACACCTTC. Based on the CDR3 plus reference TRBV29-1 and TRBJ1-2, the full variable domain is SAVISQKPSRDICQRGTSLTIQCQVDSQVTMMFWYRQQPGQSLTLIATANQGSEATYESGFVIDKFPISRPNLTFSTLTVSNMSPEDSSIYLCSVGQNYGYTFGSGTRLTVV.

The chain joins TRBV4-3 to TRBJ2-7; D call uncertain. Germline CDR1 LGHNA, CDR2 YSLEER. The length of the CDR3 is 14 residues. Trimming cost V 1 base and J 2 bases, with 9 bases left between them. The CDR3 nucleotides read TGCGCCAGCAGCCAAGTCGGCGGTACCTACGAGCAGTACTTC. Its protein is CASSQVGGTYEQYF.

The chain couples TRBV12-5 to TRBJ1-3, with D unclear. CDR3 length equals 12 residues. Trimming pared 7 bases from V and 0 bases from J, leaving 4 bases between. The germline CDR1 and CDR2 sequences are LGHNT and FRNRAP. In DNA, the CDR3 is TGTGCTAGTGCGTCCTCTGGAAACACCATATATTTT. Protein product: CASASSGNTIYF.

The chain has TRBV29-1 and TRBJ1-1; D perhaps matches TRBD1 (6 bases). Deletions cut 5 bases from V and 2 bases from J, with 15 bases between. The CDR3 runs 14 residues. The germline V gene encodes CDR1 SQVTM and CDR2 ANQGSEA. Written as DNA, the CDR3 is TGCAGCGTTAGGGCCCGACAGGCAAACACTGAAGCTTTCTTT. Translation: CSVRARQANTEAFF.

The chain employs TRBV30 and TRBJ2-1; weak D call: TRBD2 (5 bases). The V gene's germline CDR1 is GTSNPN and CDR2 SVGIG (reference sequence). CDR3 length: 12 residues. V was trimmed by 0 bases and J by 10 bases, leaving 10 bases between them. CDR3 residues: CAWSVPEEEQFF. The CDR3 nucleotides read TGTGCCTGGAGTGTACCGGAGGAGGAGCAGTTCTTC. Using reference TRBV30 and TRBJ2-1 for the parts outside the CDR3, the full variable domain is SQTIHQWPATLVQPVGSPLSLECTVEGTSNPNLYWYRQAAGRGLQLLFYSVGIGQISSEVPQNLSASRPQDRQFILSSKKLLLSDSGFYLCAWSVPEEEQFFGPGTRLTVL.